The 5 T cell receptor beta chains listed next were all sequenced from one sample in a study of T cells in Graves' hyperthyroidism and ophthalmopathy. It was RNA transcripts that yielded the amplified TCR beta CDR3 regions. The HTBI primer set drove a first-round RT-PCR of the TCR CDR3. TCRdb independently ran MiXCR on the multiplex PCR reads; one entry per CDR3 protein. The table shows 250,000 to 400,000 distinct CDR3 sequences, with 12% to 15% occurring only once. Sequencing was done on a sample of blood. The receptors here all came from a woman aged 40 to 49 with Graves' ophthalmopathy.

This clonotype was counted at least ten times. The V call is TRBV13, the J call TRBJ1-1, with 7 bases that match TRBD1. The V segment lost 0 bases and the J segment 4 bases; nucleotides outside the gene matches: 5. Germline V lookup: CDR1 PRHDT, CDR2 FYEKMQ (reference sequence). This CDR3 comprises 15 residues. CDR3 amino acids: CASSLGGGGITEAFF. The CDR3 DNA sequence: TGTGCCAGCAGCTTAGGAGGGGGCGGGATCACTGAAGCTTTCTTT.

Ten or more counts support this clonotype. This chain connects TRBV20-1 to TRBJ1-4, with D possibly being TRBD1 (5 bases). The length of the CDR3 is 16 residues. V was cut by 6 bases and J by 4 bases, with 21 bases left in between. Looked up from germline, CDR1 is DFQATT and CDR2 is SNEGSKA (reference sequence). The CDR3 bases are TGCAGTGCCTTGGGGCGAAGCGGACACAGTAATGAAAAACTGTTTTTT. Residues: CSALGRSGHSNEKLFF.

This clonotype was picked up many times. The chain recombines TRBV20-1 with TRBJ2-3; TRBD1 matches at 8 bases. Losses at the gene ends were 1 base for V and 0 bases for J; bases not matched to a gene: 6. The V gene's germline CDR1 is DFQATT and CDR2 SNEGSKA (reference sequence). The CDR3 has 16 amino acids. DNA for the CDR3: TGCAGTGCTAGAGGGCAGGGGGCGGGTAGCACAGATACGCAGTATTTT. Amino acid sequence: CSARGQGAGSTDTQYF.

This clonotype was seen a few times. The chain carries TRBV5-1 and TRBJ1-2; D is ambiguous. Trimming took 5 bases from V and 4 from J, leaving 24 bases between them. Germline V lookup: CDR1 SGHRS, CDR2 YFSETQ. This CDR3 has 17 residues. The DNA of the CDR3 is TGCGCCAGCAGTTTTCACATCCGACCCACCCCCTCCTATGGCTACACCTTC. This translates into CASSFHIRPTPSYGYTF.

This clonotype was detected many times. This sequence joins TRBV15 and TRBJ2-2; 7 bases match TRBD1. Germline CDR1 and CDR2: LNHNV and YYDKDF (reference sequence). The CDR3 is 19 residues long. V trimming: 5 bases; J trimming: 2 bases; junction bases outside the gene matches: 17. DNA of the CDR3: TGTGCCACCAGCGAGGCCCAGGGGGTGGGGTTAGCTAACACCGGGGAGCTGTTTTTT. Encoded protein: CATSEAQGVGLANTGELFF.